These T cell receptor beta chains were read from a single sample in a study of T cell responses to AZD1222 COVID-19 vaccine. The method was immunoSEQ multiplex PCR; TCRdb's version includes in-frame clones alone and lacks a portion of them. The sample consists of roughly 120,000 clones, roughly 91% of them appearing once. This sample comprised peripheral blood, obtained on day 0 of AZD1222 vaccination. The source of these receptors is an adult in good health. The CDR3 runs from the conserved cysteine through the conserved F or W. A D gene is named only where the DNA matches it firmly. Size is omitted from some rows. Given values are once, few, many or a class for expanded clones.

CDR3: CASSQGENQPQHF
DNA: TGTGCCAGCTCACAAGGGGAGAATCAGCCCCAGCATTTT
D: -
V: TRBV18
size: -
J: TRBJ1-5

CDR3: CASSFTGADTQYF
DNA: TGTGCCAGCAGCTTCACGGGGGCAGATACGCAGTATTTT
D: -
V: TRBV11-3
size: -
J: TRBJ2-3

CDR3: CASSLYRNPHNEQFF
DNA: TGTGCCAGCAGCTTATATAGAAATCCCCACAATGAGCAGTTCTTC
D: -
V: TRBV7-9
size: -
J: TRBJ2-1

CDR3: CASRPPWGQNQPQHF
DNA: TGTGCCAGCCGCCCGCCCTGGGGTCAAAATCAGCCCCAGCATTTT
D: -
V: TRBV28
size: -
J: TRBJ1-5

CDR3: CASSQMNLVTTGELFF
DNA: TGCGCCAGCAGCCAAATGAATTTAGTTACCACCGGGGAGCTGTTTTTT
D: -
V: TRBV4-1
size: -
J: TRBJ2-2

CDR3: CASSLGQGLMNTEAFF
DNA: TGTGCCAGCAGTTTAGGGCAGGGACTGATGAACACTGAAGCTTTCTTT
D: -
V: TRBV27
size: -
J: TRBJ1-1

CDR3: CASSVAGGPSYEQYF
DNA: TGTGCCAGCAGCGTAGCGGGAGGGCCGTCCTACGAGCAGTACTTC
D: TRBD2
V: TRBV3-1/TRBV3-2
size: -
J: TRBJ2-7

CDR3: CASSGTGPPMNTEAFF
DNA: TGTGCCAGCAGTGGTACAGGGCCGCCTATGAACACTGAAGCTTTCTTT
D: -
V: TRBV6-6
size: once
J: TRBJ1-1

CDR3: CASSQASQLYGGYTF
DNA: TGTGCCAGCAGCCAAGCGAGTCAGCTATATGGCGGCTACACCTTC
D: -
V: TRBV3-1/TRBV3-2
size: -
J: TRBJ1-2

CDR3: CASNLQGADYGYTF
DNA: TGTGCCAGCAATTTACAGGGGGCTGACTATGGCTACACCTTC
D: TRBD1
V: TRBV6-5
size: -
J: TRBJ1-2

CDR3: CASSQARGYEQFF
DNA: TGTGCCAGCAGCCAAGCCCGTGGATATGAGCAGTTCTTC
D: -
V: TRBV4-2
size: -
J: TRBJ2-1

CDR3: CASSAGGLAGGREQFF
DNA: TGTGCCAGCAGCGCCGGGGGACTAGCGGGAGGTCGCGAGCAGTTCTTC
D: TRBD2
V: TRBV7-2
size: -
J: TRBJ2-1

CDR3: CASSYAGTGSDEQYF
DNA: TGTGCCAGCAGTTACGCCGGGACAGGGTCCGACGAGCAGTACTTC
D: TRBD1
V: TRBV6-5
size: -
J: TRBJ2-7

CDR3: CASSTGQGYGYTF
DNA: TGTGCCAGCAGCACGGGACAGGGATATGGCTACACCTTC
D: TRBD1
V: TRBV12-3/TRBV12-4
size: once
J: TRBJ1-2

CDR3: CASSSGFNYEQYF
DNA: TGTGCCAGCAGTAGCGGTTTTAACTACGAGCAGTACTTC
D: -
V: TRBV7-8
size: once
J: TRBJ2-7

CDR3: CASSYEQGAHYGYTF
DNA: TGTGCCAGCAGTTACGAACAGGGGGCACACTATGGCTACACCTTC
D: TRBD1
V: TRBV6-5
size: -
J: TRBJ1-2

CDR3: CASRPGRGDYGYTF
DNA: TGTGCCAGCAGGCCCGGGAGGGGGGACTATGGCTACACCTTC
D: -
V: TRBV6-5
size: -
J: TRBJ1-2

CDR3: CASSEARTTDTQYF
DNA: TGTGCCAGCAGTGAGGCCAGGACCACAGATACGCAGTATTTT
D: -
V: TRBV2
size: -
J: TRBJ2-3

CDR3: CASSPRQGASYEQYF
DNA: TGTGCCAGCTCGCCTCGCCAGGGGGCGTCCTACGAGCAGTACTTC
D: TRBD1
V: TRBV18
size: -
J: TRBJ2-7

CDR3: CATSANSLGGGSYTDTQYF
DNA: TGTGCCACCAGTGCTAATTCCCTCGGCGGCGGGAGTTACACAGATACGCAGTATTTT
D: TRBD2
V: TRBV24-1
size: -
J: TRBJ2-3

CDR3: CASSDGLAGDTDTQYF
DNA: TGTGCCAGCAGCGACGGACTAGCGGGGGACACAGATACGCAGTATTTT
D: TRBD2
V: TRBV3-1/TRBV3-2
size: -
J: TRBJ2-3

CDR3: CASSYQSSYEQYF
DNA: TGTGCCAGCAGTTACCAATCCTCCTACGAGCAGTACTTC
D: -
V: TRBV6-2/TRBV6-3
size: -
J: TRBJ2-7

CDR3: CASSFDYLGEQYF
DNA: TGTGCCAGCAGTTTTGACTACCTGGGGGAGCAGTACTTC
D: -
V: TRBV27
size: -
J: TRBJ2-7

CDR3: CSVETGTAKSGNTIYF
DNA: TGCAGCGTAGAAACCGGGACAGCTAAATCTGGAAACACCATATATTTT
D: TRBD1
V: TRBV29-1
size: -
J: TRBJ1-3

CDR3: CASSKENSPLHF
DNA: TGTGCCAGCAGTAAAGAGAATTCACCCCTCCACTTT
D: -
V: TRBV27
size: -
J: TRBJ1-6

CDR3: CASGQGGNSPLHF
DNA: TGTGCCAGCGGCCAGGGTGGTAATTCACCCCTCCACTTT
D: -
V: TRBV27
size: -
J: TRBJ1-6

CDR3: CASSNPPGGRSGNTIYF
DNA: TGTGCCAGCAGCAATCCCCCTGGGGGGCGCAGTGGAAACACCATATATTTT
D: -
V: TRBV5-6
size: -
J: TRBJ1-3

CDR3: CASSQDRGLKVTQYF
DNA: TGCGCCAGCAGCCAAGACAGGGGACTAAAAGTAACGCAGTATTTT
D: -
V: TRBV4-1
size: once
J: TRBJ2-3

CDR3: CASSSPDGSGSYEQYF
DNA: TGTGCCAGCAGCTCACCGGACGGTTCAGGGTCCTACGAGCAGTACTTC
D: -
V: TRBV5-4
size: -
J: TRBJ2-7

CDR3: CASSFGTGPSYQPQHF
DNA: TGTGCCAGCAGTTTTGGGACAGGGCCTTCTTATCAGCCCCAGCATTTT
D: TRBD1
V: TRBV27
size: -
J: TRBJ1-5

CDR3: CASSLDPSGGGYGYTF
DNA: TGCGCCAGCAGCTTGGATCCCAGCGGAGGAGGCTATGGCTACACCTTC
D: -
V: TRBV5-1
size: -
J: TRBJ1-2

CDR3: CASSYRGNQPQHF
DNA: TGTGCCAGCAGTTACCGTGGCAATCAGCCCCAGCATTTT
D: -
V: TRBV6-5
size: -
J: TRBJ1-5

CDR3: CSVLGGEQFF
DNA: TGCAGCGTTCTAGGGGGTGAGCAGTTCTTC
D: -
V: TRBV29-1
size: once
J: TRBJ2-1

CDR3: CASSLRGTQPQHF
DNA: TGTGCCAGTAGTCTTAGGGGTACCCAGCCCCAGCATTTT
D: -
V: TRBV19
size: -
J: TRBJ1-5

CDR3: CASSFRDTVKHEQYF
DNA: TGTGCCAGCAGTTTCAGGGACACAGTTAAACACGAGCAGTACTTC
D: -
V: TRBV27
size: -
J: TRBJ2-7

CDR3: CASSVRPDGNTEAFF
DNA: TGTGCCAGCAGTGTGCGACCAGACGGGAACACTGAAGCTTTCTTT
D: -
V: TRBV6-4
size: -
J: TRBJ1-1

CDR3: CASSLGHSYEQYF
DNA: TGTGCCAGCAGTTTGGGACACTCCTACGAGCAGTACTTC
D: -
V: TRBV27
size: -
J: TRBJ2-7

CDR3: CASVSLSGSVFPGELFF
DNA: TGTGCTAGTGTTTCCCTTAGCGGGAGCGTGTTCCCCGGGGAGCTGTTTTTT
D: TRBD2
V: TRBV12-5
size: -
J: TRBJ2-2

CDR3: CASSYSSRGNQPQHF
DNA: TGTGCCAGCAGTTACTCGAGCAGGGGTAATCAGCCCCAGCATTTT
D: -
V: TRBV6-5
size: -
J: TRBJ1-5

CDR3: CASSEREEQFF
DNA: TGTGCCAGCAGTGAAAGAGAAGAGCAGTTCTTC
D: -
V: TRBV2
size: -
J: TRBJ2-1

CDR3: CASSPGPPPSYGYTF
DNA: TGTGCCAGCAGCCCGGGACCCCCTCCGAGTTATGGCTACACCTTC
D: -
V: TRBV7-2
size: -
J: TRBJ1-2

CDR3: CASSFGHFDEQFF
DNA: TGTGCCAGCAGTTTTGGACACTTCGATGAGCAGTTCTTC
D: -
V: TRBV12-3/TRBV12-4
size: -
J: TRBJ2-1

CDR3: CAWSVRVGTEAFF
DNA: TGTGCCTGGAGTGTACGGGTGGGGACTGAAGCTTTCTTT
D: -
V: TRBV30
size: -
J: TRBJ1-1

CDR3: CAWRVGHGEKLFF
DNA: TGTGCCTGGAGGGTTGGACACGGTGAAAAACTGTTTTTT
D: -
V: TRBV30
size: -
J: TRBJ1-4

CDR3: CATSDAGDRSANYGYTF
DNA: TGTGCCACCAGTGATGCTGGGGACAGATCAGCTAACTATGGCTACACCTTC
D: TRBD1
V: TRBV24-1
size: -
J: TRBJ1-2

CDR3: CASSVSGQGNSPLHF
DNA: TGTGCCAGCAGTGTCTCGGGACAGGGTAATTCACCCCTCCACTTT
D: TRBD1
V: TRBV2
size: -
J: TRBJ1-6